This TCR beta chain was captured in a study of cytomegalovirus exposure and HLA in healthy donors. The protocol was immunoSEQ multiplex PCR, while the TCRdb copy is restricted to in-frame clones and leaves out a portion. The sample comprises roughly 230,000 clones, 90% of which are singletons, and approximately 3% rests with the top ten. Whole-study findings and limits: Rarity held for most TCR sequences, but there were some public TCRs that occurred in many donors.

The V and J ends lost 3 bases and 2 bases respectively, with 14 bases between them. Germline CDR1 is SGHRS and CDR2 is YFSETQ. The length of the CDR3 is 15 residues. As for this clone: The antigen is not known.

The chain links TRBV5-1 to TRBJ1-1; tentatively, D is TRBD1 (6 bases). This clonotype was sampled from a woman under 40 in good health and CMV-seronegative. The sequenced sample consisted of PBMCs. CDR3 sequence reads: CASSSGTGANTEAFF. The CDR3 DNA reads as TGCGCCAGCAGCTCCGGGACGGGGGCTAACACTGAAGCTTTCTTT.